This entry concerns a single T cell receptor beta chain. Its antigen is undetermined. Peripheral blood was collected from the related graft donor on the marrow donation day. The data were taken from a study of T cells after posttransplantation cyclophosphamide. Study-wide points: Recipient CMV seropositivity and CMV reactivation strongly tracked TRB clonality. Donor CD8+ memory clones often dominated recipient blood repertoires at later times. Tissue-infiltrating T cells from skin or gut overlapped little with blood T cells.

The germline gives CDR1 MNHNS, CDR2 SASEGT. V was pared by 6 bases and J by 8 bases, with 5 bases of the junction left unmatched. The CDR3 is made up of 15 amino acids. Assay: immunoSEQ multiplex PCR; the TCRdb copy retains only in-frame clones and omits some. This repertoire lists 41,000 or so clones without singletons; approximately 5.9% sits in the top ten. The receptor comes from a man younger than 40 in good health and a related stem cell transplant donor. The sample consisted of PBMCs. The chain couples TRBV6-1 to TRBJ2-1, with 15 bases fitting TRBD2. CDR3 nucleotide sequence: TGTGCCAGCAGAGGACTAGCGGGGGGGCCGGATGAGCAGTTCTTC. It yields the protein CASRGLAGGPDEQFF.